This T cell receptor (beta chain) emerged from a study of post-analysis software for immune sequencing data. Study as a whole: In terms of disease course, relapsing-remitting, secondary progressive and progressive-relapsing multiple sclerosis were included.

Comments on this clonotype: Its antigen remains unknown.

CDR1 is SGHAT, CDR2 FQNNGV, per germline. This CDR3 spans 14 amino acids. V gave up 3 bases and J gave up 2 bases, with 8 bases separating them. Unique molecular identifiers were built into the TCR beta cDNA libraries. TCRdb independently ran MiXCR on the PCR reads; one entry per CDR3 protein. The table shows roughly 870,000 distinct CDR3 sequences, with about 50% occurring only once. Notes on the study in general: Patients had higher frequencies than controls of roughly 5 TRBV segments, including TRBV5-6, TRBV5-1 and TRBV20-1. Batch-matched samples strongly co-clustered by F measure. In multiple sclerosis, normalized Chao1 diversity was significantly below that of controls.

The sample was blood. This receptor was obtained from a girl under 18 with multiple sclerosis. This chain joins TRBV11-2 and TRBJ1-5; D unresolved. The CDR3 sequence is CASSFGVGNQPQHF. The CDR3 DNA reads TGTGCCAGCAGCTTCGGGGTCGGCAATCAGCCCCAGCATTTT.